Shown below are 17 T cell receptor beta chains from a single sample sequenced in a study of identical twins. TCRdb itself ran the 5' RACE reads through MiXCR, one entry per CDR3 protein. Seen here are hundreds of thousands of distinct CDR3 sequences, less than 7% observed once, and the top ten hold around 1.7%. The specimen was naive T cells sorted from blood. Source of these receptors: a man between 18 and 29 years old in good health.

Worth noting for this clonotype: The final CDR3 position lacks the conserved phenylalanine or tryptophan, pointing to a likely read error. This sequence joins TRBV20-1 and TRBJ2-1; 7 bases line up with TRBD1. The J segment lost 13 bases and the V segment lost 6 bases, leaving 6 bases of the junction unmatched. This CDR3 is built from 10 residues. Germline CDR1 and CDR2: DFQATT and SNEGSKA (reference sequence). CDR3 nucleotide sequence: TGCAGTGCAACCGGGGACAGACAGTTCTAC. This sequence encodes CSATGDRQFY.

This clonotype occurred many times. V and J are TRBV29-1 and TRBJ1-1; D uncertain. This CDR3 is 13 amino acids long. V lost 1 base and J 1 base, leaving 7 bases between the germline ends. Germline V gene lookup returns CDR1 SQVTM and CDR2 ANQGSEA. The CDR3 bases are TGCAGCGTTGAAGTCGGCCCGAACACTGAAGCTTTCTTT. It encodes CSVEVGPNTEAFF.

Details on this clonotype: An end of the junction differs from the germline gene, which may be a read error. V gene TRBV18 combines with J gene TRBJ2-5; the D call may be TRBD1 or TRBD2 (5 bases each). The CDR3 length is 17 residues. Looked up from germline, CDR1 is KGHSH and CDR2 is LQKENI. The CDR3 DNA follows: TGTTCCAGCTCACCACGTTTGAGGGGATCATCCGAAGAGACCCAGTACTTC. Protein: CSSSPRLRGSSEETQYF.

In this sample, this clonotype turned up a few times. The rearrangement joins TRBV2 to TRBJ2-4; 8 bases line up with TRBD2. The V gene's germline CDR1 is SNHLY and CDR2 FYNNEI. Losses at the gene ends were 7 bases for V and 1 base for J; bases not matched to a gene: 6. The CDR3 sequence is 15 residues long. The CDR3: CASMRAGVAKNIQYF. DNA for the CDR3: TGTGCCAGCATGCGAGCGGGAGTGGCCAAAAACATTCAGTACTTC.

This clonotype was recorded many times. The genes are TRBV25-1 and TRBJ1-6; D unclear. The CDR3 has 15 amino acids. The V gene lost 7 bases and the J gene lost 0 bases, with 10 bases spanning the gap. Germline values: CDR1 MGHDK, CDR2 SYGVNS. CDR3 in DNA: TGTGCCAGCACGGCCCGGAGCTCCTATAATTCACCCCTCCACTTT. Protein sequence: CASTARSSYNSPLHF.

This chain joins TRBV7-2 and TRBJ2-3, with D perhaps TRBD2 (5 bases). Trimming removed 5 bases from V and 1 base from J, with 13 bases in between. The CDR3 covers 15 residues. The germline V gene has CDR1 SGHTA and CDR2 FQGNSA. The DNA of the CDR3 is TGTGCCAGCAGCGCTGTTGTGAGGGGCACAGATACGCAGTATTTT. This gives the protein CASSAVVRGTDTQYF.

This clonotype was observed a few times. The chain uses TRBV6-2 or TRBV6-3 and TRBJ2-5, with TRBD2 matching 8 bases. CDR1 and CDR2 (germline): MNHEY, SVGEGT. J gave up 2 bases and V 5 bases, and 7 bases lay outside the gene matches. The CDR3 runs 15 residues. The CDR3 DNA sequence: TGTGCCAGCAGTCCTAGACTAGCGTTACAAGAGACCCAGTACTTC. Its translation: CASSPRLALQETQYF.

This clonotype was picked up many times. V usage is TRBV12-3 or TRBV12-4 and J usage is TRBJ2-7; tentatively, D is TRBD2 (5 bases). The CDR3 consists of 13 residues. V was pared by 5 bases and J by 5 bases, with 13 bases between. This chain's CDR3 is CASSPTGGHEQYV. The CDR3 DNA sequence: TGTGCCAGCAGTCCAACCGGAGGTCACGAGCAGTACGTC.

This clonotype was counted many times. The rearrangement links TRBV10-3 to TRBJ2-1; 13 bases fit TRBD2. J lost 9 bases, V lost 4 bases, and 3 bases had no gene match. Germline assignment: CDR1 ENHRY and CDR2 SYGVKD. CDR3 length: 14 amino acids. The CDR3 is CAISGTSGSGEQFF. The DNA of the CDR3 is TGTGCCATCAGTGGGACTAGCGGGAGCGGTGAGCAGTTCTTC.

The rearrangement uses TRBV30 and TRBJ2-7, with 8 bases fitting TRBD1. Germline V lookup: CDR1 GTSNPN, CDR2 SVGIG (reference sequence). CDR3 length: 12 residues. The V gene end was trimmed by 3 bases and the J gene end by 3 bases; junction bases not matched to a gene: 1. CDR3 sequence (DNA): TGTGCCTGGAGGGACAGGGACTACGAGCAGTACGTC. Translated: CAWRDRDYEQYV.

The sample holds many counts of this clonotype. This rearrangement joins TRBV5-6 to TRBJ2-7; possible D gene TRBD2, 6 bases. This CDR3 comprises 14 residues. The germline V gene has CDR1 SGHDT and CDR2 YYEEEE. The germline V and J ends were trimmed by 4 bases and 2 bases, with 13 bases remaining between them. The DNA for the CDR3 is TGTGCCAGCAGCCTCCGGGACTTCCCCTACGAGCAGTACTTC. Translation gives CASSLRDFPYEQYF.

In its sample, this clonotype was seen many times. CDR3 loop: CAISDPTPDSRETQYF. For the CDR3, the DNA is TGTGCCATCAGTGACCCCACTCCGGACAGCCGGGAGACCCAGTACTTC. V usage is TRBV10-3 and J usage is TRBJ2-5; possibly TRBD1 for D (6 bases). Trimming took 3 bases from V and 5 from J, leaving 19 bases between them. This CDR3 is 16 amino acids long. The germline V gene encodes CDR1 ENHRY and CDR2 SYGVKD.

This clonotype showed up many times. This chain connects TRBV7-9 to TRBJ2-1, with 12 bases lining up with TRBD2. The junction had 7 bases not matched to a gene; V was cut back by 4 bases and J by 3 bases. From germline, CDR1 is SEHNR and CDR2 FQNEAQ (reference sequence). CDR3 length equals 17 residues. The CDR3 DNA reads as TGTGCCAGCAGCTCCGGCGGACTAGCGGGACTCTACAATGAGCAGTTCTTC. Protein: CASSSGGLAGLYNEQFF.

In this sample, this clonotype turned up a few times. The chain couples TRBV12-3 or TRBV12-4 to TRBJ1-6; D is ambiguous. The CDR3 loop spans 16 amino acids. V was trimmed by 4 bases and J by 1 base, leaving 11 bases between them. The CDR3 is CASSSPLVSYNSPLHF. The CDR3 DNA follows: TGTGCCAGCAGTTCCCCACTGGTATCCTATAATTCACCCCTCCACTTT.

This clonotype was recorded at least ten times. The rearrangement links TRBV29-1 to TRBJ1-1, with D uncertain. Trimming stripped 2 bases from V and 2 bases from J, with 6 bases between. From germline, CDR1 is SQVTM and CDR2 ANQGSEA. The CDR3 consists of 12 residues. This CDR3 is CSVETENTEAFF. CDR3 bases: TGCAGCGTTGAAACAGAAAACACTGAAGCTTTCTTT.

This clonotype was counted at least ten times. The CDR3, as DNA: TGCGCCAGCAGCCAAACGGGACACGGCGAGCAGTACGTC. It encodes CASSQTGHGEQYV. The rearrangement joins TRBV4-1 to TRBJ2-7; tentative D call: TRBD1 (6 bases). Trimming cost V 2 bases and J 6 bases, with 11 bases left between them. The CDR3 is made up of 13 amino acids. The germline V gene has CDR1 MGHRA and CDR2 YSYEKL.

This clonotype appeared a few times. This chain links TRBV2 with TRBJ1-1; D is unresolved. CDR1 and CDR2 (germline): SNHLY, FYNNEI. This CDR3 spans 11 amino acids. With 1 base removed from V and 10 bases from J, the gap between germline ends came to 7 bases. CDR3 coding DNA: TGTGCCAGCAGTGAAGAGGGTTTAGCTTTCTTT. It codes for CASSEEGLAFF.